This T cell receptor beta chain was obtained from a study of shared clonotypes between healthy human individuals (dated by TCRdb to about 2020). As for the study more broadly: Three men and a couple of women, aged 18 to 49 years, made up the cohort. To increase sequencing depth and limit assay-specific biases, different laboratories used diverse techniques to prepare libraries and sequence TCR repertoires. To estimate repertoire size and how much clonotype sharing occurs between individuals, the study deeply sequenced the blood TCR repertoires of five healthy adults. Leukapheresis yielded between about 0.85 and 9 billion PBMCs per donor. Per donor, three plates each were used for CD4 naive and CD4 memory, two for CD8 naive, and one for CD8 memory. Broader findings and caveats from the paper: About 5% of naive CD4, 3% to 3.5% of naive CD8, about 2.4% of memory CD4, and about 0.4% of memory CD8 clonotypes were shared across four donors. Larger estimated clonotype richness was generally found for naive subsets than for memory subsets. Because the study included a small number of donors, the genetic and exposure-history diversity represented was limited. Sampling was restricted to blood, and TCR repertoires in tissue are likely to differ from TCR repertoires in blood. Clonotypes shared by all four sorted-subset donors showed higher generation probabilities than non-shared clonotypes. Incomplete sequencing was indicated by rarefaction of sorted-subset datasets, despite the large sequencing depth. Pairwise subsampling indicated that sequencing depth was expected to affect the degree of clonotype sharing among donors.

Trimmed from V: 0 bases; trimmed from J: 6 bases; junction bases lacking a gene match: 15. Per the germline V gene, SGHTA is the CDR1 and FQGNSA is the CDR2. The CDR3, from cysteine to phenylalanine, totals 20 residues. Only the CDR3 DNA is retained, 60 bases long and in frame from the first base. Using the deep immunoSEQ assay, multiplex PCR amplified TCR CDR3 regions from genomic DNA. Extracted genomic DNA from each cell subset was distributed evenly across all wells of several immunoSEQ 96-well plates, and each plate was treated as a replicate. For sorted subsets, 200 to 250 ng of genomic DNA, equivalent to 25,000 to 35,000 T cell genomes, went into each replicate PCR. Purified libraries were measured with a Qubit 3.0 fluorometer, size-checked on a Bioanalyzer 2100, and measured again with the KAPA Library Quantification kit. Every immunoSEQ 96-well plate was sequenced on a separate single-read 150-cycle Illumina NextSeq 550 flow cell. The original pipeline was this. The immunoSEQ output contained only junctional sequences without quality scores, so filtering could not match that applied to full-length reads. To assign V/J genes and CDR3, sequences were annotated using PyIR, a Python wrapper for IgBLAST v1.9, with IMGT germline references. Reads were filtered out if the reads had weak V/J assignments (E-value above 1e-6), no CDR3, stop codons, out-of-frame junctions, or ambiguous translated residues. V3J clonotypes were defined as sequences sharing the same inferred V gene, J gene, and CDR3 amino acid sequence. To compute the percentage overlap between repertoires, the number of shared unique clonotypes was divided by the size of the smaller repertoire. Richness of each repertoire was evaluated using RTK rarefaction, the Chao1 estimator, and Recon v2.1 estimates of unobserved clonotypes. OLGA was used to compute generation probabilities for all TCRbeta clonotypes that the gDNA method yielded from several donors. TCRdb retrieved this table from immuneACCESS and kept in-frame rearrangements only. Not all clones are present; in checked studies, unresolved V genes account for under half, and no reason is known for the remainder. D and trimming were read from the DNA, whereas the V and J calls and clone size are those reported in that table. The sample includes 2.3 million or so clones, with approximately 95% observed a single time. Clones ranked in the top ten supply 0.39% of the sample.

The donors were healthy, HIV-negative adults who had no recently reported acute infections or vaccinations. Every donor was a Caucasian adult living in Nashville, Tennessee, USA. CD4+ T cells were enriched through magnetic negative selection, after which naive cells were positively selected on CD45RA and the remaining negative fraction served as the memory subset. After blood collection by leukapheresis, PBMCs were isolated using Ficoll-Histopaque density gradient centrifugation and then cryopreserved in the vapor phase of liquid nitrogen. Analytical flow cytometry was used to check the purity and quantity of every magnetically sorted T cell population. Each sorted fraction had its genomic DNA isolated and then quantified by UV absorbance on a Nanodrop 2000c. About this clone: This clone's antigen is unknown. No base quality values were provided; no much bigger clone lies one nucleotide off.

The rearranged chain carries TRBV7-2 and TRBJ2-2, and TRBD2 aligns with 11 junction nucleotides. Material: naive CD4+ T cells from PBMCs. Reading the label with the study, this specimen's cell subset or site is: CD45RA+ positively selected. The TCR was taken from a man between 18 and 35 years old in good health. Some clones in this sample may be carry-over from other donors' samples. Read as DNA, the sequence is TGTGCCAGCAGCTTAGCGACTAGCGGGACCGGGCCGTTGTACTCCGGGGAGCTGTTTTTT. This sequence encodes CASSLATSGTGPLYSGELFF. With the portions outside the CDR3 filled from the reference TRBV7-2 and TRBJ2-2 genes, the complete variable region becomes GAGVSQSPSNKVTEKGKDVELRCDPISGHTALYWYRQSLGQGLEFLIYFQGNSAPDKSGLPSDRFSAERTGGSVSTLTIQRTQQEDSAVYLCASSLATSGTGPLYSGELFFGEGSRLTVL.